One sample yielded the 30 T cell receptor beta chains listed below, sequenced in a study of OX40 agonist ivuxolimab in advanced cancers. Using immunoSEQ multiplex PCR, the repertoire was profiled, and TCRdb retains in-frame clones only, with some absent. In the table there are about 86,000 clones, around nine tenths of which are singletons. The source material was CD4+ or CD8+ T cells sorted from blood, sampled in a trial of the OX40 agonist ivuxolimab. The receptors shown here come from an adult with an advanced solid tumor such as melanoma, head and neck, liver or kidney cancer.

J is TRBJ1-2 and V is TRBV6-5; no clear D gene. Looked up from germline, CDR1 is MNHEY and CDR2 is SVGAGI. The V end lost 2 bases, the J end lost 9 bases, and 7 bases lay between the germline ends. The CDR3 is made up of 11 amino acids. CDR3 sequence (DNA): TGTGCCAGCAGTTACGAAGGGAGCTACACCTTC. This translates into CASSYEGSYTF.

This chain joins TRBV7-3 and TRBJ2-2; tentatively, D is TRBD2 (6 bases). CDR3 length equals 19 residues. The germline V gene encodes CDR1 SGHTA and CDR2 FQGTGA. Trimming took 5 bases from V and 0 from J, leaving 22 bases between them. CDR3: CASSRFRSTGLPNTGELFF. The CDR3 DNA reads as TGTGCCAGCAGCCGTTTCAGGTCGACCGGACTACCGAACACCGGGGAGCTGTTTTTT.

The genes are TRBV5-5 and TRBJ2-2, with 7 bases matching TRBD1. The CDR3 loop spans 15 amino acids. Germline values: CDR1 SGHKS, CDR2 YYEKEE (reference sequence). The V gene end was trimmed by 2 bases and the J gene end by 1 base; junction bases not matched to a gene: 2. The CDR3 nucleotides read TGTGCCAGCAGCTTAAGGACAGGGAACACCGGGGAGCTGTTTTTT. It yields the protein CASSLRTGNTGELFF. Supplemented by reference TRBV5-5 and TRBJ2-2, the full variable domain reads DAGVTQSPTHLIKTRGQQVTLRCSPISGHKSVSWYQQVLGQGPQFIFQYYEKEERGRGNFPDRFSARQFPNYSSELNVNALLLGDSALYLCASSLRTGNTGELFFGEGSRLTVL.

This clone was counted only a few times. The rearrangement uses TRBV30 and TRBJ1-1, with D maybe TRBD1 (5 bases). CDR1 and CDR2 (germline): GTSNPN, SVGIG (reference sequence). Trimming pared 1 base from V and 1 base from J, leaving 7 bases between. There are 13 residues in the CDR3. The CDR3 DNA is TGTGCCTGGAGTGCAGGGAGGAACACTGAAGCTTTCTTT. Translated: CAWSAGRNTEAFF. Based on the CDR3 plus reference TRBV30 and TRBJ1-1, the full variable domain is SQTIHQWPATLVQPVGSPLSLECTVEGTSNPNLYWYRQAAGRGLQLLFYSVGIGQISSEVPQNLSASRPQDRQFILSSKKLLLSDSGFYLCAWSAGRNTEAFFGQGTRLTVV.

CDR3 protein: CAWRVTRHNEQFF. The CDR3 DNA reads TGTGCCTGGAGGGTAACTAGACACAATGAGCAGTTCTTC. This chain uses TRBV30 with TRBJ2-1; TRBD2 might be the D (5 bases). Germline values: CDR1 GTSNPN, CDR2 SVGIG (reference sequence). V shed 3 bases and J shed 5 bases, with 11 bases lying between them. The CDR3 sequence is 13 residues long.

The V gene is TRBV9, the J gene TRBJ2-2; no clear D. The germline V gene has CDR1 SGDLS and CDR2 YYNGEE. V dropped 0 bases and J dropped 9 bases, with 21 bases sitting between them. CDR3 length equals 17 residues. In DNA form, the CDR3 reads TGTGCCAGCAGCGTAGCTGAGACCGTGGACCACCACCGGGAGCTGTTTTTT. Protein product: CASSVAETVDHHRELFF.

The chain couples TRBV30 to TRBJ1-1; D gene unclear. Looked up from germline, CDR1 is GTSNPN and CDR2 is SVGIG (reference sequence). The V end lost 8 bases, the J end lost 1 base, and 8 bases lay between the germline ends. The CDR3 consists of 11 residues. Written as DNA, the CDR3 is TGTGCCGGGGAACGGAACACTGAAGCTTTCTTT. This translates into CAGERNTEAFF.

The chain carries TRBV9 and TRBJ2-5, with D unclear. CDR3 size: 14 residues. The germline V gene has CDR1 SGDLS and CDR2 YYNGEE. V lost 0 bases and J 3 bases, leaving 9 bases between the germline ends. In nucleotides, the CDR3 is TGTGCCAGCAGCGTAGGGGGTGGGAAAGAGACCCAGTACTTC. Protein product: CASSVGGGKETQYF. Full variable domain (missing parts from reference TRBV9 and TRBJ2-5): DSGVTQTPKHLITATGQRVTLRCSPRSGDLSVYWYQQSLDQGLQFLIQYYNGEERAKGNILERFSAQQFPDLHSELNLSSLELGDSALYFCASSVGGGKETQYFGPGTRLLVL.

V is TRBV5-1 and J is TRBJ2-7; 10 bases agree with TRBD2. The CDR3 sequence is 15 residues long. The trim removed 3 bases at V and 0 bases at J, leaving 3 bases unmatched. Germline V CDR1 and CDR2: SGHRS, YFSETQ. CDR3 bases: TGCGCCAGCAGCTCACTAGCGGGGAGCTCCTACGAGCAGTACTTC. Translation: CASSSLAGSSYEQYF.

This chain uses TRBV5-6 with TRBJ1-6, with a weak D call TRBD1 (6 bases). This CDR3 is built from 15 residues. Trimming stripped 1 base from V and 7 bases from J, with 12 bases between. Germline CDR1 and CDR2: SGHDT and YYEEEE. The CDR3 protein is CASSLKQGINSPLHF. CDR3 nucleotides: TGTGCCAGCAGCTTGAAACAGGGAATCAATTCACCCCTCCACTTT.

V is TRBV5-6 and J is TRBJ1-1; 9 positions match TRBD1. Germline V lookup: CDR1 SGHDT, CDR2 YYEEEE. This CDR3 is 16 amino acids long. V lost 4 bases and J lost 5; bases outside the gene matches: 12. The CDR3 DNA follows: TGTGCCAGCAGCCACGGGACAGGGAGTGTTATAACTGAAGCTTTCTTT. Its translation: CASSHGTGSVITEAFF. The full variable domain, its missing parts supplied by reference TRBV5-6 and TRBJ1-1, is DAGVTQSPTHLIKTRGQQVTLRCSPKSGHDTVSWYQQALGQGPQFIFQYYEEEERQRGNFPDRFSGHQFPNYSSELNVNALLLGDSALYLCASSHGTGSVITEAFFGQGTRLTVV.

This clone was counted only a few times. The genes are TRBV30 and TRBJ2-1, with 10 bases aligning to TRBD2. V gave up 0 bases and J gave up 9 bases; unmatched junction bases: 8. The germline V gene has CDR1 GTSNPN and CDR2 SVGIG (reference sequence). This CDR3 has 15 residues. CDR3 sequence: CAWSVALAGVTEQFF. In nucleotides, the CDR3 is TGTGCCTGGAGTGTAGCCCTAGCGGGAGTAACTGAGCAGTTCTTC.

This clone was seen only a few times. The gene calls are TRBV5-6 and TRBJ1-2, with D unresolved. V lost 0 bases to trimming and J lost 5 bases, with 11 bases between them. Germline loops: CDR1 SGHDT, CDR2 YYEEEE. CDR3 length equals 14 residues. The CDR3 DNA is TGTGCCAGCAGCTTGGAAAGTGACTTGTATGGCTACACCTTC. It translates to CASSLESDLYGYTF.

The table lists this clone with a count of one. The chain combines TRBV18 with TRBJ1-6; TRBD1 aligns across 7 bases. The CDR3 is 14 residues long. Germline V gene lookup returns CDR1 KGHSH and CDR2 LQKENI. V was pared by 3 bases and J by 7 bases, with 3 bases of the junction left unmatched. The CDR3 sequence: CASSPTGDNSPLHF. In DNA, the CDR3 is TGTGCCAGCTCACCTACAGGGGACAATTCACCCCTCCACTTT. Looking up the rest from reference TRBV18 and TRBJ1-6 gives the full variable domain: NAGVMQNPRHLVRRRGQEARLRCSPMKGHSHVYWYRQLPEEGLKFMVYLQKENIIDESGMPKERFSAEFPKEGPSILRIQQVVRGDSAAYFCASSPTGDNSPLHFGNGTRLTVT.

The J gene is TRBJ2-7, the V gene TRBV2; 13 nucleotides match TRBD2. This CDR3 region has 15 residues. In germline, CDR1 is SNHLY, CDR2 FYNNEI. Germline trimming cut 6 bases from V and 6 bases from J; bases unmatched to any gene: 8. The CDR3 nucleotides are TGTGCCAGCAGGGCCACGGGACTAGCGGGGTTCGAGCAGTACTTC. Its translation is CASRATGLAGFEQYF.

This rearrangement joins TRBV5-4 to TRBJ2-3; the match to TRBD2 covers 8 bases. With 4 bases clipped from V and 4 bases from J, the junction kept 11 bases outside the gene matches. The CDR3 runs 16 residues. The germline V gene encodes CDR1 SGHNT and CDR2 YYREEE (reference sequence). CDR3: CASSPPRAGGPDTQYF. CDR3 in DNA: TGTGCCAGCAGCCCCCCCCGGGCGGGGGGCCCAGATACGCAGTATTTT.

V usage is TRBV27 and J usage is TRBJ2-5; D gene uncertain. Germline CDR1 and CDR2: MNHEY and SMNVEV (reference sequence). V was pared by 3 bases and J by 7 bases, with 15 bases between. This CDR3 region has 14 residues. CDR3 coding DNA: TGTGCCAGCAGTTTGGGTAGGGAATTTGTGACCCAGTACTTC. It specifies CASSLGREFVTQYF.

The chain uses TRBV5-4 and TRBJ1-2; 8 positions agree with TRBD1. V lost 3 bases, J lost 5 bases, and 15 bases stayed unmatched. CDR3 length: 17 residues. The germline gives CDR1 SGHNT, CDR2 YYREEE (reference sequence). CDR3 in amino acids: CASSSPGLAGGLYGYTF. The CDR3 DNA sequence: TGTGCCAGCAGCTCCCCGGGGTTGGCAGGGGGCTTATATGGCTACACCTTC. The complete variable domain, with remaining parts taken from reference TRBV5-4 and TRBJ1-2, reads ETGVTQSPTHLIKTRGQQVTLRCSSQSGHNTVSWYQQALGQGPQFIFQYYREEENGRGNFPPRFSGLQFPNYSSELNVNALELDDSALYLCASSSPGLAGGLYGYTFGSGTRLTVV.

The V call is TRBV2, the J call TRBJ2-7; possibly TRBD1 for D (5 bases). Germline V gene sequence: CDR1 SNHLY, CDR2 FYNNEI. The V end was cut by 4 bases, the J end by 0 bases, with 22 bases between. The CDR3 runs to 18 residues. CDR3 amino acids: CASSARSTGGQSSYEQYF. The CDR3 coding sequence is TGTGCCAGCAGTGCGAGGTCAACAGGTGGCCAGTCCTCCTACGAGCAGTACTTC.

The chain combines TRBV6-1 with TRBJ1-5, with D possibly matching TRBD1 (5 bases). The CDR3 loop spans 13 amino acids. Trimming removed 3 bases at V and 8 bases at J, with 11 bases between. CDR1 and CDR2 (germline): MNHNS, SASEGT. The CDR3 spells CASSEVGEEPQHF. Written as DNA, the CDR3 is TGTGCCAGCAGTGAGGTAGGGGAAGAGCCCCAGCATTTT.

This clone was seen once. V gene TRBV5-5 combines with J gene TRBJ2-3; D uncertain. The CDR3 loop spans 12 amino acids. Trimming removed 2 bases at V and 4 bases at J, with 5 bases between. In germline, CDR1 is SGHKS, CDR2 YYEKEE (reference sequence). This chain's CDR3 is CASSLASDTQYF. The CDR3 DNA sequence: TGTGCCAGCAGCTTAGCTTCAGATACGCAGTATTTT.

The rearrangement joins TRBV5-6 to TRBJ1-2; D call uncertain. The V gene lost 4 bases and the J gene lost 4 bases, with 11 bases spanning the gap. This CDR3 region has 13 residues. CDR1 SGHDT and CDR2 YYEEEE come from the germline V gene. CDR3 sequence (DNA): TGTGCCAGCAGCCCGGCAGGAGGCTATGGCTACACCTTC. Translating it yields CASSPAGGYGYTF.

The CDR3 DNA follows: TGTGCCAGCAGCCCCCTAGCGGTTAGCACAGATACGCAGTATTTT. Amino acids: CASSPLAVSTDTQYF. V and J are TRBV11-2 and TRBJ2-3, with 7 bases that match TRBD2. The CDR3 length is 15 residues. Germline CDR1 SGHAT, CDR2 FQNNGV. Trimming took 5 bases from V and 0 from J; bases not matched to a gene: 5.

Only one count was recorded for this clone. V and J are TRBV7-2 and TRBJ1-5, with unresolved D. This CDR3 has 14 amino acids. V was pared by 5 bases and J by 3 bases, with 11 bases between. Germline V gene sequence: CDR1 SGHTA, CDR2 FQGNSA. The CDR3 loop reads CASSRWGSNQPQHF. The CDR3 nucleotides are TGTGCCAGCAGCCGGTGGGGTTCCAATCAGCCCCAGCATTTT.

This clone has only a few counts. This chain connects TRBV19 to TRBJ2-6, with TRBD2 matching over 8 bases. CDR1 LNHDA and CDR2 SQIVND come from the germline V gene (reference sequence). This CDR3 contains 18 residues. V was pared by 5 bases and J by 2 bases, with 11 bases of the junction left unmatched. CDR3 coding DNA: TGTGCCAGTAGTCACCGGGAGGGGAGTGGAACTGGGGCCAACGTCCTGACTTTC. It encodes CASSHREGSGTGANVLTF.

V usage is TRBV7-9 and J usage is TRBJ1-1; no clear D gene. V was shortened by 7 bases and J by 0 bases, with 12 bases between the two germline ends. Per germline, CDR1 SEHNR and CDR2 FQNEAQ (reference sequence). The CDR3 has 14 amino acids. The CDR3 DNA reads TGTGCCAGCAACCGGAGGATTATGAACACTGAAGCTTTCTTT. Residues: CASNRRIMNTEAFF.

The chain's CDR3 is CATSSTGNTEAFF. CDR3 sequence (DNA): TGTGCCACCAGCAGTACAGGGAACACTGAAGCTTTCTTT. The V and J genes are TRBV15 and TRBJ1-1; D may be TRBD1 (5 bases). V gave up 3 bases and J gave up 1 base, with 6 bases separating them. This CDR3 has 13 amino acids. Germline CDR1 reads LNHNV; CDR2 reads YYDKDF (reference sequence). Filled out from reference TRBV15 and TRBJ1-1, the complete variable domain reads DAMVIQNPRYQVTQFGKPVTLSCSQTLNHNVMYWYQQKSSQAPKLLFHYYDKDFNNEADTPDNFQSRRPNTSFCFLDIRSPGLGDTAMYLCATSSTGNTEAFFGQGTRLTVV.

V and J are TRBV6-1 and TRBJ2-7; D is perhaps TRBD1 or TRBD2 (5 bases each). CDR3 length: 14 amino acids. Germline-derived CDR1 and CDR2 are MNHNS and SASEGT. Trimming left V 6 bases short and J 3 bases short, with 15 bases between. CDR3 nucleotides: TGTGCCAGCAGGCCTTACCTTGGGGGCTACGAGCAGTACTTC. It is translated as CASRPYLGGYEQYF.

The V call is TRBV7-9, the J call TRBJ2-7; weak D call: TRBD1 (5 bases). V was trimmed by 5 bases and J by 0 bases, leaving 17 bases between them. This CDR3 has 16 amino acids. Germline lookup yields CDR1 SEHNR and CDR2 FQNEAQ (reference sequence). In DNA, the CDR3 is TGTGCCAGCAGCGAAAGAAACAGGTTTTCCTCCTACGAGCAGTACTTC. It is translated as CASSERNRFSSYEQYF.

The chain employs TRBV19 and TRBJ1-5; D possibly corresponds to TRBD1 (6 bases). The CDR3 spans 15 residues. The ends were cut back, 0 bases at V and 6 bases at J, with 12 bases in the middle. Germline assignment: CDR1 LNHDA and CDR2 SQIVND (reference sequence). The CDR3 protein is CASSIEGRGSQPQHF. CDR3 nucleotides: TGTGCCAGTAGTATAGAGGGCAGGGGAAGTCAGCCCCAGCATTTT.